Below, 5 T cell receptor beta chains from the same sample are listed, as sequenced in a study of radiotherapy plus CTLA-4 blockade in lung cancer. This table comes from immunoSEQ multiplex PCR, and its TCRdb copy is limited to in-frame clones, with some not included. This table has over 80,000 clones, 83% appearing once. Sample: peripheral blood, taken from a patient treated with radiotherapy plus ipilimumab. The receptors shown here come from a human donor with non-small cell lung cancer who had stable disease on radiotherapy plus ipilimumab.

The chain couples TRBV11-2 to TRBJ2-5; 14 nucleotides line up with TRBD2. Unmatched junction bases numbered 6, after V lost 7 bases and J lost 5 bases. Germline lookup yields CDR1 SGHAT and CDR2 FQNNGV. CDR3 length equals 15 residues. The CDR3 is CASKLGLAGVETQYF. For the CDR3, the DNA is TGTGCCAGCAAACTGGGACTAGCGGGAGTTGAGACCCAGTACTTC.

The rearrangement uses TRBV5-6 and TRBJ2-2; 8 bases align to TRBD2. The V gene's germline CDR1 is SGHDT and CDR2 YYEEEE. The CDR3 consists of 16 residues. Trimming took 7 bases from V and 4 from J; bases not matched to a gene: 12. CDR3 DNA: TGTGCCAGCTCCCGGGGCGGGACTAGTCTCACCGGGGAGCTGTTTTTT. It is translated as CASSRGGTSLTGELFF.

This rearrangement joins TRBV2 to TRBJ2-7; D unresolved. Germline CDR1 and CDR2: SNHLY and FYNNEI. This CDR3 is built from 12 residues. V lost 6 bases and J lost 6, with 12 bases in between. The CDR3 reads CASSLNLFEQYF. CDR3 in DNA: TGTGCCAGCAGCCTCAACCTTTTCGAGCAGTACTTC. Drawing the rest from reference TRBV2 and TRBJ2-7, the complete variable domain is EPEVTQTPSHQVTQMGQEVILRCVPISNHLYFYWYRQILGQKVEFLVSFYNNEISEKSEIFDDQFSVERPDGSNFTLKIRSTKLEDSAMYFCASSLNLFEQYFGPGTRLTVT.

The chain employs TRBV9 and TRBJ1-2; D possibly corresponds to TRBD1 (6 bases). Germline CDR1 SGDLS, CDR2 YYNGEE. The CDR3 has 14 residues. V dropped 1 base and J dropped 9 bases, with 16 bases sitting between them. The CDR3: CASSVQDSRISYTF. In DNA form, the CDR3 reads TGTGCCAGCAGCGTACAGGACAGTAGAATTAGCTACACCTTC.

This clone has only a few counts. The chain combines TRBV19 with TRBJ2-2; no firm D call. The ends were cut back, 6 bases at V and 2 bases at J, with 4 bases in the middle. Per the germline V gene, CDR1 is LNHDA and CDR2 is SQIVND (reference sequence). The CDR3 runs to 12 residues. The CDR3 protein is CASRKNTGELFF. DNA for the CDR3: TGTGCCAGTAGGAAAAACACCGGGGAGCTGTTTTTT.